This TCR beta chain is drawn from a study of blood T cell repertoires in COVID-19. About the study: T cells, B-cell-depleted T cells, or PBMCs supplied cDNA or gDNA.

Germline lookup yields CDR1 KGHDR and CDR2 SFDVKD. V lost 5 bases, J lost 15 bases, and 10 bases lay in between. There are 10 residues in the CDR3. Original processing notes: It was from reference gene primer amplification that nucleated cell counts were estimated. Only in-frame clones appear in the TCRdb table, and some are missing; sequencing was by immunoSEQ multiplex PCR. The DNA gave D and trimming, while V, J and clone size come from that table. Among some 150,000 clones listed, over 80% were seen once. Sequenced sample: peripheral blood. The chain employs TRBV24-1 and TRBJ1-5; D call uncertain. This TCR was sampled from a woman in her forties or fifties with acute or convalescent COVID-19. DNA for the CDR3: TGTGCCACCAGTGCCGTCAACGGGCATTTT. This codes for CATSAVNGHF.